This T cell receptor (beta chain) was captured in a study of metastatic and nonmetastatic thyroid tumors (dated by TCRdb to about 2020). As for the study more broadly: The researchers compared repertoires between peripheral blood samples and tumor or nodule tissue samples from patients with malignant or benign thyroid disease. The research as a whole found: TCR beta diversity was reported as significantly higher in malignant tumors than in benign nodules, in both blood and tumor samples.

The library was generated by PCR. TCRdb lists the instrument as Illumina HiSeq 4000. High-throughput sequencing was used to profile the TCR beta-chain CDR3 region of each patient. Under the source paper's analysis protocol: The researchers built a classifier to tell apart papillary thyroid cancer patients with distant metastasis, based on CDR3 differences among clinicopathological groups. The Shannon index was used to assess repertoire diversity, and the Morisita-Horn index was used to assess tumor-blood repertoire similarity. TCRdb trimmed public reads at Q25 via fastp, called clones via MiXCR and kept in-frame beta chains. The V and J calls were determined by TCRdb, not by the authors. This sample gives some 52,000 clones in total; roughly 15% of them show up just once. The top ten hold 2.5% to 3.5% of the sample. From its cysteine to its phenylalanine, the CDR3 spans 18 amino acids. The entry retains the CDR3 DNA only, 54 bases that are in frame from base 1. The trim is 4 bases for V and 3 bases for J, with a gap of 22 bases between the germline ends. CDR1 and CDR2 were assigned from the germline V gene (reference sequence) as DFQATT and SNEGSKA.

None of the patients had been given any treatment before thyroid surgery. Using T-cell receptor beta sequencing, the study looked back at clinical samples from patients collected from about 2011 to 2019. This clone was seen at least ten times. It lacks a known antigen. One base away there is no much larger clone; base qualities are not given. Sequenced sample: blood. The clonotype was recovered from a female donor with papillary thyroid cancer or a benign thyroid nodule (not recorded which). Some clones in this sample may be carry-over from other donors' samples. In this chain, TRBV20-1 is recombined with TRBJ2-6; 5 matching bases give a weak D call of TRBD1. CDR3 protein: CSATGSLLPYFGANVLTF. The DNA reads as follows: TGCAGTGCTACAGGGTCTTTACTTCCCTACTTTGGGGCCAACGTCCTGACTTTC.